The 24 T cell receptor beta chains below were found in one sample sequenced in a study of shared clonotypes between healthy human individuals. CD45RO negativity and positive selection for CCR7 defined naive CD8 cells, a population that excluded terminally differentiated effector memory CD45RA+ cells. Only in-frame clones appear in the TCRdb table, and some are missing; sequencing was by immunoSEQ multiplex PCR. Of approximately 650,000 clones in the sample, 95% to 96% were seen once. Material for sequencing was naive CD8+ T cells sorted from blood. All receptors derive from a woman in her 30s in good health.

The chain has TRBV28 and TRBJ2-1; TRBD2 matches 9 bases. CDR1 and CDR2 (germline): MDHEN, SYDVKM. The J segment lost 3 bases and the V segment lost 1 base, leaving 10 bases of the junction unmatched. CDR3 length: 18 amino acids. The CDR3 here is CASSLLAGAREFYNEQFF. In DNA, the CDR3 is TGTGCCAGCAGTTTATTAGCGGGAGCTCGGGAATTCTACAATGAGCAGTTCTTC.

In regard to this clone: Within the sample, other DNA sequences also encode this same CDR3. The rearrangement links TRBV27 to TRBJ1-4, with 7 bases aligning to TRBD1. This CDR3 is 14 amino acids long. Germline V CDR1 and CDR2: MNHEY, SMNVEV (reference sequence). Trimming cost V 6 bases and J 7 bases; bases outside gene matches: 8. DNA for the CDR3: TGTGCCAGCAGCTTAGGGGGCGCGAGTGAAAAACTGTTTTTT. Translation gives CASSLGGASEKLFF.

The chain couples TRBV6-5 to TRBJ2-1, with D uncertain. The CDR3 totals 9 residues. Germline-derived CDR1 and CDR2 are MNHEY and SVGAGI. The V gene lost 2 bases and the J gene lost 14 bases, with 4 bases spanning the gap. The CDR3 nucleotides read TGTGCCAGCAGTTACAATGAGTTCTTC. Amino acid sequence: CASSYNEFF.

The chain carries TRBV30 and TRBJ1-5; unclear D gene. The CDR3 length is 13 residues. The V end lost 3 bases, the J end lost 5 bases, and 11 bases lay between the germline ends. Per germline, CDR1 GTSNPN and CDR2 SVGIG (reference sequence). CDR3 sequence reads: CAWSEDGYQPQHF. The CDR3 nucleotides read TGTGCCTGGAGCGAGGACGGTTATCAGCCCCAGCATTTT. The entire variable domain, with the rest obtained from reference TRBV30 and TRBJ1-5, is as follows: SQTIHQWPATLVQPVGSPLSLECTVEGTSNPNLYWYRQAAGRGLQLLFYSVGIGQISSEVPQNLSASRPQDRQFILSSKKLLLSDSGFYLCAWSEDGYQPQHFGDGTRLSIL.

This chain links TRBV4-1 with TRBJ1-1; 7 nucleotides match TRBD1. There are 18 residues in the CDR3. Looked up from germline, CDR1 is MGHRA and CDR2 is YSYEKL. The V gene end was trimmed by 1 base and the J gene end by 3 bases; junction bases not matched to a gene: 14. CDR3 DNA: TGCGCCAGCAGCCAAGTTTCGCTTATAACAGGGGAGTACACTGAAGCTTTCTTT. Its protein product is CASSQVSLITGEYTEAFF.

This sequence joins TRBV4-1 and TRBJ1-3; D call uncertain. The CDR3 loop spans 16 amino acids. CDR1 MGHRA and CDR2 YSYEKL come from the germline V gene. The ends were cut back, 2 bases at V and 2 bases at J, with 13 bases in the middle. The CDR3 reads CASSQNHGRAGNTIYF. The CDR3 DNA sequence: TGCGCCAGCAGCCAAAATCACGGACGTGCTGGAAACACCATATATTTT.

V and J are TRBV4-2 and TRBJ2-1; TRBD2 aligns across 10 bases. CDR3 length equals 18 residues. Unmatched junction bases numbered 7, after V lost 0 bases and J lost 2 bases. Germline lookup yields CDR1 LGHNA and CDR2 YNFKEQ. The CDR3 here is CASSQDSTSGPTYNEQFF. CDR3 in DNA: TGTGCCAGCAGCCAAGATTCGACTAGCGGGCCCACCTACAATGAGCAGTTCTTC.

The V and J genes are TRBV28 and TRBJ1-2; tentative D call: TRBD1 (5 bases). Germline CDR1 reads MDHEN; CDR2 reads SYDVKM. The V end lost 3 bases, the J end lost 2 bases, and 10 bases lay between the germline ends. The CDR3 sequence is 14 residues long. The CDR3 loop is CASSLSRVNYGYTF. As DNA, the CDR3 is TGTGCCAGCAGTTTGTCCAGGGTCAACTATGGCTACACCTTC.

As regards this clone: In the same sample, other DNA sequences code for this CDR3. The V and J genes are TRBV6-5 and TRBJ2-2; D not resolved. CDR3 size: 15 residues. Looked up from germline, CDR1 is MNHEY and CDR2 is SVGAGI. V dropped 2 bases and J dropped 5 bases, with 12 bases sitting between them. The CDR3 loop reads CASSYPGDGTGELFF. CDR3 DNA: TGTGCCAGCAGTTACCCAGGAGACGGAACCGGGGAGCTGTTTTTT.

The rearrangement links TRBV7-8 to TRBJ1-1, with D possibly being TRBD1 (5 bases). From germline, CDR1 is SGHVS and CDR2 FQNEAQ. Trimming removed 3 bases from V and 4 bases from J, with 12 bases in between. The CDR3 totals 14 residues. DNA of the CDR3: TGTGCCAGCAGCTTTCTGGGGCTGGGCACTGAAGCTTTCTTT. Its protein product is CASSFLGLGTEAFF.

The chain couples TRBV21-1 to TRBJ2-2. TRBV21-1 is tagged as a pseudogene. The CDR3 is 10 residues long. The CDR3 region is CASSTRDAPF. The CDR3 DNA sequence: TGTGCCAGCAGCACTAGGGACGCTCCTTTT.

The chain has TRBV28 and TRBJ1-1; tentatively, D is TRBD1 (5 bases). The CDR3 sequence is 15 residues long. Trimming left V 5 bases short and J 1 base short, with 14 bases between. Germline lookup yields CDR1 MDHEN and CDR2 SYDVKM. This CDR3 is CASSPGTSSNTEAFF. Here the CDR3 DNA reads TGTGCCAGCAGTCCTGGGACGTCTTCGAACACTGAAGCTTTCTTT.

The chain combines TRBV13 with TRBJ1-5; D may be TRBD1 (5 bases). This CDR3 has 14 residues. The germline gives CDR1 PRHDT, CDR2 FYEKMQ (reference sequence). V lost 0 bases, J lost 4 bases, and 7 bases lay in between. For the CDR3, the DNA is TGTGCCAGCAGCTTAGGACAGGCTAATCAGCCCCAGCATTTT. Translated: CASSLGQANQPQHF.

This chain links TRBV7-8 with TRBJ2-5; D gene uncertain. The CDR3 runs 14 residues. The V and J ends lost 1 base and 2 bases respectively, with 8 bases between them. In germline, CDR1 is SGHVS, CDR2 FQNEAQ. CDR3 coding DNA: TGTGCCAGCAGCTTAGGGGCGCAGCAAGAGACCCAGTACTTC. Translation: CASSLGAQQETQYF.

The chain links TRBV9 to TRBJ1-1, with D possibly being TRBD1 (6 bases). The V gene lost 4 bases and the J gene lost 0 bases, with 10 bases spanning the gap. CDR1 and CDR2 (germline): SGDLS, YYNGEE. The CDR3 loop spans 14 amino acids. Here the CDR3 reads CASSTGHLNTEAFF. CDR3 coding DNA: TGTGCCAGCAGCACGGGACACCTGAACACTGAAGCTTTCTTT.

The gene calls are TRBV6-5 and TRBJ2-7, with 7 nucleotides matching TRBD1. CDR3 length: 13 amino acids. With V trimmed by 4 bases and J by 4 bases, 4 bases remained unmatched. Germline V gene data show CDR1 as MNHEY and CDR2 as SVGAGI. The CDR3 nucleotides read TGTGCCAGCAGTTTCGGACAGGATTACGAGCAGTACTTC. Translated: CASSFGQDYEQYF.

The chain couples TRBV28 to TRBJ1-1, with D possibly matching TRBD1 (5 bases). The CDR3 consists of 17 residues. Germline V gene data show CDR1 as MDHEN and CDR2 as SYDVKM. Deletions cut 5 bases from V and 1 base from J, with 20 bases between. The CDR3 nucleotides read TGTGCCAGCAGTCCCCTGCCTCCAGACAGCAGGAACACTGAAGCTTTCTTT. Translation: CASSPLPPDSRNTEAFF. The full variable domain, its missing parts supplied by reference TRBV28 and TRBJ1-1, is DVKVTQSSRYLVKRTGEKVFLECVQDMDHENMFWYRQDPGLGLRLIYFSYDVKMKEKGDIPEGYSVSREKKERFSLILESASTNQTSMYLCASSPLPPDSRNTEAFFGQGTRLTVV.

This chain joins TRBV11-2 and TRBJ2-7; D is unclear. The germline gives CDR1 SGHAT, CDR2 FQNNGV. The V and J ends lost 1 base and 3 bases respectively, with 13 bases between them. The CDR3 sequence is 15 residues long. The CDR3 spells CASSLGIGSLYEQYF. CDR3 sequence (DNA): TGTGCCAGCAGCTTAGGTATAGGCTCCCTCTACGAGCAGTACTTC.

The J gene is TRBJ1-1, the V gene TRBV9; D may be TRBD1 (6 bases). The CDR3 totals 15 residues. The germline V gene has CDR1 SGDLS and CDR2 YYNGEE. Trimming took off 3 bases at V and 1 base at J, with 13 bases between the two ends. CDR3 nucleotide sequence: TGTGCCAGCAGCGAACAGGGAGGGCCGAACACTGAAGCTTTCTTT. Protein sequence: CASSEQGGPNTEAFF.

The chain uses TRBV5-1 and TRBJ2-1; D is ambiguous. CDR1 and CDR2 (germline): SGHRS, YFSETQ. The CDR3 length is 12 residues. V lost 2 bases to trimming and J lost 10 bases, with 10 bases between them. CDR3 region: CASSLRSVEQFF. The CDR3 bases are TGCGCCAGCAGCTTAAGGTCAGTGGAGCAGTTCTTC.

The rearrangement uses TRBV19 and TRBJ2-4; the D call may be TRBD1 or TRBD2 (5 bases each). V was trimmed by 7 bases and J by 3 bases, leaving 13 bases between them. The CDR3 extends over 14 amino acids. Germline V gene lookup returns CDR1 LNHDA and CDR2 SQIVND (reference sequence). CDR3 nucleotides: TGTGCCAGTAAGGCTCGGGACCACAAAAACATTCAGTACTTC. It is translated as CASKARDHKNIQYF. Filled out from reference TRBV19 and TRBJ2-4, the complete variable domain reads DGGITQSPKYLFRKEGQNVTLSCEQNLNHDAMYWYRQDPGQGLRLIYYSQIVNDFQKGDIAEGYSVSREKKESFPLTVTSAQKNPTAFYLCASKARDHKNIQYFGAGTRLSVL.

This rearrangement joins TRBV13 to TRBJ2-7, with 7 bases that match TRBD1. After removal of 5 bases from V and 2 bases from J, the junction contained 6 bases not matched to a gene. Per germline, CDR1 PRHDT and CDR2 FYEKMQ (reference sequence). The CDR3 has 14 residues. The CDR3 nucleotides are TGTGCCAGCAGCCTGTGGGACAGCGCCTACGAGCAGTACTTC. It encodes CASSLWDSAYEQYF.

The chain combines TRBV28 with TRBJ1-3; D unclear. Trimming cost V 2 bases and J 0 bases, with 5 bases left between them. This CDR3 is 14 amino acids long. Looked up from germline, CDR1 is MDHEN and CDR2 is SYDVKM. The DNA of the CDR3 is TGTGCCAGCAGTTTACAGAGCTCTGGAAACACCATATATTTT. Protein sequence: CASSLQSSGNTIYF.

The CDR3 loop reads CAWDWGSYNEQFF. Here the CDR3 DNA reads TGTGCCTGGGACTGGGGCTCCTACAATGAGCAGTTCTTC. The chain carries TRBV30 and TRBJ2-1; D gene ambiguous. There are 13 residues in the CDR3. The V and J ends lost 5 bases and 0 bases respectively, with 8 bases between them. Looked up from germline, CDR1 is GTSNPN and CDR2 is SVGIG (reference sequence).